This T cell receptor beta chain was identified during a study of siplizumab effects on memory and regulatory T cells. This table comes from immunoSEQ multiplex PCR, and its TCRdb copy is limited to in-frame clones, with some not included. The repertoire holds roughly 110,000 clones, with 80% to 95% as singletons. The TCR sequence derives from a human donor in good health. Sequenced input: non-Treg CD4+ T cells sorted from blood.

The CDR3 region has the DNA TGTGCCTGGGGAAGGGGTAGCAATCAGCCCCAGCATTTT. Residues: CAWGRGSNQPQHF. The rearrangement joins TRBV30 to TRBJ1-5, with D perhaps TRBD1 (5 bases). Looked up from germline, CDR1 is GTSNPN and CDR2 is SVGIG (reference sequence). The ends were cut back, 5 bases at V and 0 bases at J, with 8 bases in the middle. The CDR3 sequence is 13 residues long.